This T cell receptor beta chain emerged from a study of human versus mouse CDR3 diversity and MHC coevolution. This CDR3 spans 13 amino acids. Per the germline V gene, CDR1 is SGDLS and CDR2 is YYNGEE. The V and J ends lost 3 bases and 4 bases, in that order; junction bases with no gene match: 0. Measured with immunoSEQ multiplex PCR; TCRdb has only the in-frame clones, and not every one. The data contain 80,000 or so clones, around 93% of them singletons. The chain is built from TRBV9 and TRBJ1-1, with 10 positions matching TRBD1. Material for sequencing was naive CD4+ T cells from blood. Subset described: CD45RO-negative CD62L-positive naive CD4 T cells. The TCR sequence derives from a person between 25 and 70 years old in good health. CDR3 amino acids: CASSGQGATEAFF. The CDR3 DNA sequence: TGTGCCAGCAGCGGACAGGGGGCCACTGAAGCTTTCTTT.